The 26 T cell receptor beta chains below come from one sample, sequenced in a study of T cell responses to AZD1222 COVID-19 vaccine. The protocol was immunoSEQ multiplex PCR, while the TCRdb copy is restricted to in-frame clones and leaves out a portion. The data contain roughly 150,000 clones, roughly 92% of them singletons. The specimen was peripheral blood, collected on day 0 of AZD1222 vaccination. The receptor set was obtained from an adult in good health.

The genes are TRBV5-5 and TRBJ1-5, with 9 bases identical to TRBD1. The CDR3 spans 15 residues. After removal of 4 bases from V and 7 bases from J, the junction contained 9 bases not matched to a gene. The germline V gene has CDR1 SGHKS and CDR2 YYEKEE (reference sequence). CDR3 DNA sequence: TGTGCCAGCAGCGACCGGACAGGGGTCTACCAGCCCCAGCATTTT. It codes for CASSDRTGVYQPQHF.

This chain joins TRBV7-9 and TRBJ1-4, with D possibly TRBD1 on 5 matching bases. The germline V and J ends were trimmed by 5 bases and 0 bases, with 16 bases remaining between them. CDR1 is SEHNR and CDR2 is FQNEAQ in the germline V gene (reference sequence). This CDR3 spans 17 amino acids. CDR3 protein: CASSPLGTAATNEKLFF. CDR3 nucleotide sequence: TGTGCCAGCAGCCCACTAGGGACCGCCGCAACTAATGAAAAACTGTTTTTT.

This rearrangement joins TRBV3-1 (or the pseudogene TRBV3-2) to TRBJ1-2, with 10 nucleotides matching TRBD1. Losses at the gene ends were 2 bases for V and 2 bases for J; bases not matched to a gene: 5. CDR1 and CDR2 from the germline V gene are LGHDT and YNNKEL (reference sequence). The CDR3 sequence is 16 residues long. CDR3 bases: TGTGCCAGCAGCCAACACCCGACAGGGGGCAACTATGGCTACACCTTC. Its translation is CASSQHPTGGNYGYTF.

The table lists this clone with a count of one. CDR3 coding DNA: TGCAGCGTTGCCGAGGGAAGCAATCAGCCCCAGCATTTT. Its protein is CSVAEGSNQPQHF. J is TRBJ1-5 and V is TRBV29-1; no reliable D call. Trimming cost V 4 bases and J 1 base, with 8 bases left between them. This CDR3 is built from 13 residues. Germline V gene data show CDR1 as SQVTM and CDR2 as ANQGSEA.

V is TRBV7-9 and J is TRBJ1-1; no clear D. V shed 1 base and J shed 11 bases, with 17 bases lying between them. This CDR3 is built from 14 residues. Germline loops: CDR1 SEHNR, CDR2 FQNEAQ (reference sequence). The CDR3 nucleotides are TGTGCCAGCAGCTTAGGGATCAGCCCCATTGGCGCTTTCTTT. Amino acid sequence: CASSLGISPIGAFF.

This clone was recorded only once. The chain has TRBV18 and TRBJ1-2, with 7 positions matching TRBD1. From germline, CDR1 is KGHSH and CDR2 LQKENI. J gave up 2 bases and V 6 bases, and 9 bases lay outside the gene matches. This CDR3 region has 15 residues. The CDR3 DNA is TGTGCCAGCTCTCCAGGGATGGACAGGAACTATGGCTACACCTTC. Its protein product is CASSPGMDRNYGYTF.

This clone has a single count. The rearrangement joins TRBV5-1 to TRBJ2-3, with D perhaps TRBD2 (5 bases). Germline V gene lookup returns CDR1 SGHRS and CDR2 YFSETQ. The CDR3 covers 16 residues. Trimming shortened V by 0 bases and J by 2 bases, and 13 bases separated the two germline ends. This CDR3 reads CASSLGAATITDTQYF. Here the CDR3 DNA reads TGCGCCAGCAGCTTGGGAGCGGCGACCATCACAGATACGCAGTATTTT.

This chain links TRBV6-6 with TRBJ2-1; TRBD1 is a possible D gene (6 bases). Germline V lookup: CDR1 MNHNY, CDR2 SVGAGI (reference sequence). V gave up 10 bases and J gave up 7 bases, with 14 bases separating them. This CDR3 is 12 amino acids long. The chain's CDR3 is CATGRGLNEQFF. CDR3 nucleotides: TGTGCCACAGGAAGGGGGTTAAATGAGCAGTTCTTC.

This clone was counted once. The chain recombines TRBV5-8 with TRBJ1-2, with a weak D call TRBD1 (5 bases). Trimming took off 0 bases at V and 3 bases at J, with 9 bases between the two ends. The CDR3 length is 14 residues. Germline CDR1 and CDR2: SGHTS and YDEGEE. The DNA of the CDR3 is TGTGCCAGCAGCTTGGTGGGGGTGGACTATGGCTACACCTTC. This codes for CASSLVGVDYGYTF.

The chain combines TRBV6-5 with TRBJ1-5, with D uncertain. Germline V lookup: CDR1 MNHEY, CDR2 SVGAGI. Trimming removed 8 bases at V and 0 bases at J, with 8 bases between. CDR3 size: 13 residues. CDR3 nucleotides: TGTGCCAGCGGGGTGACTAGCAATCAGCCCCAGCATTTT. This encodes CASGVTSNQPQHF.

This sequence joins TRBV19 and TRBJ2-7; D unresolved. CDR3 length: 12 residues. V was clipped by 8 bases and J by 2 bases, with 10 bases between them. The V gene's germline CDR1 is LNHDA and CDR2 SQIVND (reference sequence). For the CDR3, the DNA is TGTGCCAGTGGAAAAAGGGCCTACGAGCAGTACTTC. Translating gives CASGKRAYEQYF.

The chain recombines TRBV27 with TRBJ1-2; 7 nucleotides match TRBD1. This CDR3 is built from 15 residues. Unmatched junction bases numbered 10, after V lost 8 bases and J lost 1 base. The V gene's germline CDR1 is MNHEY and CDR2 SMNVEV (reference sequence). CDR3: CASATWGQHNYGYTF. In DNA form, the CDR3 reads TGTGCCAGCGCAACGTGGGGACAGCATAACTATGGCTACACCTTC.

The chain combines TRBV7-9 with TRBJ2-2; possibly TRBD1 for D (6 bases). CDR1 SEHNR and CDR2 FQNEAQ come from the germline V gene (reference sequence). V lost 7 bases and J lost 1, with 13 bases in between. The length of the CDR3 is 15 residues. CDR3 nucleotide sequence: TGTGCCAGCATCGAGGTCAGGGGGAACACCGGGGAGCTGTTTTTT. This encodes CASIEVRGNTGELFF.

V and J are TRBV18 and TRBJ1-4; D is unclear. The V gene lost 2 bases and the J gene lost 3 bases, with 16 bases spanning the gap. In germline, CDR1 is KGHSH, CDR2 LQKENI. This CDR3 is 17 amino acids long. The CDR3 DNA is TGTGCCAGCTCACCATCCGGTCGAAACCCGGCTAATGAAAAACTGTTTTTT. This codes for CASSPSGRNPANEKLFF. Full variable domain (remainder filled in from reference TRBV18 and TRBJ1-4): NAGVMQNPRHLVRRRGQEARLRCSPMKGHSHVYWYRQLPEEGLKFMVYLQKENIIDESGMPKERFSAEFPKEGPSILRIQQVVRGDSAAYFCASSPSGRNPANEKLFFGSGTQLSVL.

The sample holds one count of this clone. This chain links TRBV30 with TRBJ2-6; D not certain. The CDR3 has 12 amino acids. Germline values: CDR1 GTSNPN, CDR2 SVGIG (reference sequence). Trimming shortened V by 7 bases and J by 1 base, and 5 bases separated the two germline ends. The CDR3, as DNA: TGTGCCTCCGTATCTGGGGCCAACGTCCTGACTTTC. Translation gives CASVSGANVLTF.

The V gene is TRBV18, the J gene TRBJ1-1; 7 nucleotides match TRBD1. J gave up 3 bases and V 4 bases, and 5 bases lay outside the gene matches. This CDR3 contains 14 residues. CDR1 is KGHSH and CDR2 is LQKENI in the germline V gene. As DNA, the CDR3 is TGTGCCAGCTCACTCCTTGACAGGGACACTGAAGCTTTCTTT. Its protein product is CASSLLDRDTEAFF.

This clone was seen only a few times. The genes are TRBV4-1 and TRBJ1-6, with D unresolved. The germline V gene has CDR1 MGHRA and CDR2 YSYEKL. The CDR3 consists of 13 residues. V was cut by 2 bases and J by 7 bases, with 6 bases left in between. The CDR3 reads CASSQLGNSPLHF. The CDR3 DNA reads TGCGCCAGCAGCCAATTAGGAAATTCACCCCTCCACTTT.

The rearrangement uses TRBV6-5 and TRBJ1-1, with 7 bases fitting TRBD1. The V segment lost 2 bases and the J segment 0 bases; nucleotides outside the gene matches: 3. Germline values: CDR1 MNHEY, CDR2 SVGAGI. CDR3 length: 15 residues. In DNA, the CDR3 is TGTGCCAGCAGTTACGGGGACAGCATGAACACTGAAGCTTTCTTT. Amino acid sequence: CASSYGDSMNTEAFF.

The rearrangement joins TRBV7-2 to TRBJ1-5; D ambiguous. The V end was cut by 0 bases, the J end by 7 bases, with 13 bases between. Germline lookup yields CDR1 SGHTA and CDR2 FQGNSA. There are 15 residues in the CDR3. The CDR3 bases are TGTGCCAGCAGCTTAGCAGGTCAGATGGGGCAGCCCCAGCATTTT. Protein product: CASSLAGQMGQPQHF. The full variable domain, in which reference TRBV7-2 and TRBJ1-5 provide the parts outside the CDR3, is GAGVSQSPSNKVTEKGKDVELRCDPISGHTALYWYRQSLGQGLEFLIYFQGNSAPDKSGLPSDRFSAERTGGSVSTLTIQRTQQEDSAVYLCASSLAGQMGQPQHFGDGTRLSIL.

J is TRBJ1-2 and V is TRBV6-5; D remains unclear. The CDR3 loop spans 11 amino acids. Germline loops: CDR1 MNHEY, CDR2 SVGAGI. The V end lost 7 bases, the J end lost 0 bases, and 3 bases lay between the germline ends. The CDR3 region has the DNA TGTGCCAGCACCCCTAACTATGGCTACACCTTC. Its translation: CASTPNYGYTF.

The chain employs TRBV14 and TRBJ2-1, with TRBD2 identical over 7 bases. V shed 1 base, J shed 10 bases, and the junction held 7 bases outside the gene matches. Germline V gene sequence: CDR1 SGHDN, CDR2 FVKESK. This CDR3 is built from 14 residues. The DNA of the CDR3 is TGTGCCAGCAGCCAAGGGGTAGCGGGTGGGGAGCAGTTCTTC. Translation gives CASSQGVAGGEQFF.

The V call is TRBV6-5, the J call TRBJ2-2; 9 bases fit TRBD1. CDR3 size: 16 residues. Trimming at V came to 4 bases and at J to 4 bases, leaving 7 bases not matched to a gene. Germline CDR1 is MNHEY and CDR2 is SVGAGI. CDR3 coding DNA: TGTGCCAGCAGTTTCCCGGGACAGGGTTTCACCGGGGAGCTGTTTTTT. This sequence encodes CASSFPGQGFTGELFF.

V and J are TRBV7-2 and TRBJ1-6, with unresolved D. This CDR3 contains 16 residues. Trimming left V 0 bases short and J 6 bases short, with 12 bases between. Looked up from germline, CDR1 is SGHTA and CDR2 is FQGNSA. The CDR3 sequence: CASSLAPTVRNSPLHF. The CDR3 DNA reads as TGTGCCAGCAGCTTAGCGCCGACCGTCCGTAATTCACCCCTCCACTTT. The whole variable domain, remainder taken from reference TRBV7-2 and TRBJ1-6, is GAGVSQSPSNKVTEKGKDVELRCDPISGHTALYWYRQSLGQGLEFLIYFQGNSAPDKSGLPSDRFSAERTGGSVSTLTIQRTQQEDSAVYLCASSLAPTVRNSPLHFGNGTRLTVT.

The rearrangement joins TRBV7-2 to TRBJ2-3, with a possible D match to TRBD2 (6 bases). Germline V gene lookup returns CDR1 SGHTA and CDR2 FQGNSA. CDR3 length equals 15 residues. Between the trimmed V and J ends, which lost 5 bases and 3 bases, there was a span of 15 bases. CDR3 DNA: TGTGCCAGCAGCCGGGGGTCGGAGGGAACAGATACGCAGTATTTT. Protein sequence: CASSRGSEGTDTQYF. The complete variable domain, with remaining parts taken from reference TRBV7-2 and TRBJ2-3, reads GAGVSQSPSNKVTEKGKDVELRCDPISGHTALYWYRQSLGQGLEFLIYFQGNSAPDKSGLPSDRFSAERTGGSVSTLTIQRTQQEDSAVYLCASSRGSEGTDTQYFGPGTRLTVL.

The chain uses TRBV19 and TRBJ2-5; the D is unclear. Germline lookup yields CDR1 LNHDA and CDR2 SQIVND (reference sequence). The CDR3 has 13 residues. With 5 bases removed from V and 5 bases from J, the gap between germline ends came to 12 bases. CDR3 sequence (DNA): TGTGCCAGTAGTCGGGCACAAGGTGAGACCCAGTACTTC. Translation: CASSRAQGETQYF.

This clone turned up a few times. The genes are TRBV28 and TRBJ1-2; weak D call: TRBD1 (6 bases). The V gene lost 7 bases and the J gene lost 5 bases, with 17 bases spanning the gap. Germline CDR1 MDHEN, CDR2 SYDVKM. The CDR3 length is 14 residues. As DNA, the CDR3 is TGTGCCAGCACCGAGGGGGGGGCGAGGTATGGCTACACCTTC. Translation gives CASTEGGARYGYTF.